Listed below are T cell receptor beta chains from one sample, sequenced in a study of cytomegalovirus exposure and HLA in healthy donors. The repertoire was sequenced with immunoSEQ multiplex PCR; TCRdb's copy has only in-frame clones and lacks some. The sample contains 97,000 or so clones, around 67% of which appear only once. The source material was PBMCs. These receptor sequences come from a man over 45 in good health and CMV-seronegative. Each CDR3 is given with its conserved first and last residue. The D gene is left open where the match is weak. Clone size appears in some rows only: once, few, many, or a class for an expanded clone.

clone_size	d_call	v_call	j_call	cdr3_length	cdr3_nt	cdr3_aa
NA	NA	TRBV7-9	TRBJ2-3	14	TGTGCCAGCAGCTTAGTCCCTAGCACAGATACGCAGTATTTT	CASSLVPSTDTQYF
NA	TRBD2	TRBV5-1	TRBJ2-3	15	TGCGCCAGCAGCTTAACTAGCGGGAGCACAGATACGCAGTATTTT	CASSLTSGSTDTQYF
NA	NA	TRBV27	TRBJ2-7	14	TGTGCCAGCAGTTTATTACAGGGTTACTACGAGCAGTACTTC	CASSLLQGYYEQYF
once	TRBD1	TRBV7-2	TRBJ1-1	14	TGTGCCAGCAACGAGGGACAGGGTAAAAATGAAGCTTTCTTT	CASNEGQGKNEAFF
once	TRBD2	TRBV2	TRBJ2-2	18	TGTGCCAGCAGGGGTGGTGCGGGAGGCCGTACGAACACCGGGGAGCTGTTTTTT	CASRGGAGGRTNTGELFF
NA	TRBD1	TRBV18	TRBJ2-5	16	TGTGCCAGCTCACCGACTTACAGGGGAAACCAAGAGACCCAGTACTTC	CASSPTYRGNQETQYF
NA	TRBD1	TRBV13	TRBJ2-7	13	TGTGCCAGCAGCCAAAACAGGGGTTACGAGCAGTACTTC	CASSQNRGYEQYF
once	NA	TRBV4-1	TRBJ2-2	18	TGCGCCAGCAGCCAAGACGGTTGGATGGAGGCGAACACCGGGGAGCTGTTTTTT	CASSQDGWMEANTGELFF
NA	NA	TRBV9	TRBJ2-3	17	TGTGCCAGCAGCACACCCAGGGGACCCCCGAGCACAGATACGCAGTATTTT	CASSTPRGPPSTDTQYF
NA	NA	TRBV9	TRBJ1-2	13	TGTGCCAGCAGCGCAACCGGGTCGCATGGCTACACCTTC	CASSATGSHGYTF
NA	TRBD1	TRBV7-6	TRBJ2-3	19	TGTGCCAGCAGCTTAGCGCACACAGGGGGCGCATGGGGCACAGATACGCAGTATTTT	CASSLAHTGGAWGTDTQYF
NA	TRBD1	TRBV27	TRBJ1-1	13	TGTGCCAGCAGCTGGGACAGGGGCAATAGGCCTTTCTTT	CASSWDRGNRPFF
NA	NA	TRBV15	TRBJ2-7	19	TGTGCCACCAGCAGATTCCGGGACAAGAATCCTTCAAGCTCCTACGAGCAGTACTTC	CATSRFRDKNPSSSYEQYF